What follows are 10 T cell receptor beta chains derived from one specimen sequenced in a study of cytomegalovirus exposure and HLA in healthy donors. This PCR relied on a set of 60 Vbeta primers and 13 Jbeta primers. Sequenced by immunoSEQ multiplex PCR; TCRdb stores in-frame clones only, minus some. The data hold a few hundred thousand clones, with 75% observed a single time. Sequenced input: PBMCs. The receptors were sampled from a woman in her twenties or thirties in good health and CMV-seronegative.

V gene TRBV9 combines with J gene TRBJ2-1, with TRBD2 matching 11 bases. This CDR3 is built from 17 residues. J was trimmed by 5 bases and V by 0 bases; bases with no gene match: 7. Germline values: CDR1 SGDLS, CDR2 YYNGEE. CDR3 amino acids: CASSVGISGGADNEQFF. As DNA, the CDR3 is TGTGCCAGCAGCGTAGGTATTAGCGGGGGGGCCGACAATGAGCAGTTCTTC.

The CDR3, as DNA: TGCGCCAGCAGTTCGGCGGCTAGCGGGAACACCGGGGAGCTGTTTTTT. Residues: CASSSAASGNTGELFF. The J gene is TRBJ2-2, the V gene TRBV5-1, with 7 nucleotides matching TRBD2. CDR3 length: 16 amino acids. Trimming removed 5 bases from V and 1 base from J; junction bases left unmatched: 8. Germline V lookup: CDR1 SGHRS, CDR2 YFSETQ.

In regard to this clone: The junction differs from germline at one of its ends, possibly a read error. The rearrangement links TRBV7-9 to TRBJ1-2; 7 bases are shared with TRBD1. Germline V CDR1 and CDR2: SEHNR, FQNEAQ (reference sequence). The CDR3 totals 15 residues. CDR3 loop: CSSSQRQGHPYGYTF. In DNA form, the CDR3 reads TGTTCCAGCAGCCAGCGACAGGGCCACCCCTATGGCTACACCTTC.

This clone has a single count. The rearrangement joins TRBV6-1 to TRBJ2-7; D gene ambiguous. The germline V gene encodes CDR1 MNHNS and CDR2 SASEGT. V lost 6 bases and J 2 bases, leaving 11 bases between the germline ends. The CDR3 extends over 13 amino acids. CDR3 DNA sequence: TGTGCCAGCAGCCACGGAGAGACCTACGAGCAGTACTTC. This codes for CASSHGETYEQYF.

The CDR3 sequence: CASSHRTTGAYEQYF. The DNA for the CDR3 is TGTGCCAGCAGCCACCGGACTACGGGGGCCTACGAGCAGTACTTC. The genes are TRBV7-9 and TRBJ2-7, with TRBD2 as a possible D gene (6 bases). This CDR3 spans 15 amino acids. Trimming pared 5 bases from V and 2 bases from J, leaving 16 bases between. Germline V gene sequence: CDR1 SEHNR, CDR2 FQNEAQ (reference sequence).

The chain has TRBV9 and TRBJ2-5; D ambiguous. Germline V gene sequence: CDR1 SGDLS, CDR2 YYNGEE. This CDR3 is built from 15 residues. V was clipped by 3 bases and J by 2 bases, with 14 bases between them. The CDR3 region is CASSAGGGVQETQYF. CDR3 coding DNA: TGTGCCAGCAGCGCTGGCGGCGGAGTTCAAGAGACCCAGTACTTC.

V and J are TRBV7-9 and TRBJ1-2, with TRBD1 matching over 8 bases. CDR3 length: 12 residues. Germline values: CDR1 SEHNR, CDR2 FQNEAQ (reference sequence). V shed 9 bases, J shed 11 bases, and the junction held 11 bases outside the gene matches. For the CDR3, the DNA is TGTGCCAGTTGCGGGACAGGATGTACTTACACCTTC. Protein sequence: CASCGTGCTYTF.

The rearrangement uses TRBV2 and TRBJ2-7, with 7 bases fitting TRBD2. The length of the CDR3 is 14 residues. With 4 bases clipped from V and 1 base from J, the junction kept 4 bases outside the gene matches. Germline assignment: CDR1 SNHLY and CDR2 FYNNEI. In DNA form, the CDR3 reads TGTGCCAGCAGTGTATGGCGGGGGTCCTACGAGCAGTACTTC. Protein product: CASSVWRGSYEQYF.

CDR3 in amino acids: CASSLLGLAKETQYF. CDR3 bases: TGTGCCAGCAGCTTGCTGGGGCTAGCGAAAGAGACCCAGTACTTC. J is TRBJ2-5 and V is TRBV5-6; D might be TRBD2 (6 bases). The V gene's germline CDR1 is SGHDT and CDR2 YYEEEE. The V and J ends lost 1 base and 3 bases respectively, with 13 bases between them. The CDR3 is made up of 15 amino acids.

This chain joins TRBV7-9 and TRBJ1-1; perhaps TRBD1 as D (6 bases). Germline CDR1 is SEHNR and CDR2 is FQNEAQ (reference sequence). V was trimmed by 8 bases and J by 7 bases, leaving 23 bases between them. The CDR3 sequence is 15 residues long. The CDR3 reads CASGGDIYTPGEAFF. CDR3 sequence (DNA): TGTGCCAGCGGGGGGGACATCTACACCCCGGGTGAAGCTTTCTTT. Looking up the rest from reference TRBV7-9 and TRBJ1-1 gives the full variable domain: DTGVSQNPRHKITKRGQNVTFRCDPISEHNRLYWYRQTLGQGPEFLTYFQNEAQLEKSRLLSDRFSAERPKGSFSTLEIQRTEQGDSAMYLCASGGDIYTPGEAFFGQGTRLTVV.